The 12 T cell receptor beta chains presented below share a single source sample, sequenced in a study of cytomegalovirus exposure and HLA in healthy donors. Vbeta (60) and Jbeta (13) primers were used in the PCR. Repertoires were generated with immunoSEQ multiplex PCR, while TCRdb's copy carries only in-frame clones and drops some. The sample consists of tens of thousands of clones, roughly 70% of them appearing once. Sequenced input: PBMCs. The origin of the receptors is a man aged 45-60 years in good health and CMV-seronegative.

J is TRBJ1-5 and V is TRBV5-4; the D is unclear. V was shortened by 6 bases and J by 2 bases, with 18 bases between the two germline ends. Germline V CDR1 and CDR2: SGHNT, YYREEE (reference sequence). CDR3 length equals 16 residues. Written as DNA, the CDR3 is TGTGCCAGCACTCCGACGGGAGCGAGGGGCAATCAGCCCCAGCATTTT. Encoded protein: CASTPTGARGNQPQHF.

The chain couples TRBV6-5 to TRBJ2-7, with a weak D call TRBD1 (6 bases). The germline V gene encodes CDR1 MNHEY and CDR2 SVGAGI. Between the trimmed V and J ends, which lost 0 bases and 6 bases, there was a span of 15 bases. The CDR3 has 15 residues. CDR3 loop: CASSYSYREKSEQYF. The CDR3 nucleotides read TGTGCCAGCAGTTACTCGTACAGGGAAAAGTCCGAGCAGTACTTC.

V and J are TRBV19 and TRBJ2-2; 12 positions agree with TRBD1. J gave up 3 bases and V 8 bases, and 7 bases lay outside the gene matches. This CDR3 is 16 amino acids long. Per germline, CDR1 LNHDA and CDR2 SQIVND (reference sequence). The CDR3 protein is CASGRDRGRDTGELFF. The CDR3 DNA is TGTGCCAGTGGCCGGGACAGGGGGCGAGACACCGGGGAGCTGTTTTTT. Complete variable domain (other parts from reference TRBV19 and TRBJ2-2): DGGITQSPKYLFRKEGQNVTLSCEQNLNHDAMYWYRQDPGQGLRLIYYSQIVNDFQKGDIAEGYSVSREKKESFPLTVTSAQKNPTAFYLCASGRDRGRDTGELFFGEGSRLTVL.

This chain joins TRBV10-3 and TRBJ1-4; 9 bases align to TRBD1. Germline CDR1 reads ENHRY; CDR2 reads SYGVKD. Trimming cost V 3 bases and J 0 bases; bases outside gene matches: 8. The CDR3 loop spans 18 amino acids. CDR3 DNA: TGTGCCATCAGTGACGTAGACAGGGGGGCAGCAACTAATGAAAAACTGTTTTTT. Protein product: CAISDVDRGAATNEKLFF.

The rearrangement uses TRBV6-6 and TRBJ2-7, with D perhaps TRBD1 (5 bases). Germline V CDR1 and CDR2: MNHNY, SVGAGI (reference sequence). The CDR3 contains 15 residues. V dropped 6 bases and J dropped 4 bases, with 19 bases sitting between them. The CDR3 DNA is TGTGCCAGCAGCCCAGGGCAAAGAGTGAATTACGAGCAGTACTTC. The encoded protein is CASSPGQRVNYEQYF.

This chain connects TRBV4-2 to TRBJ2-3; no firm D call. V lost 4 bases to trimming and J lost 3 bases, with 8 bases between them. CDR1 is LGHNA and CDR2 is YNFKEQ in the germline V gene. The CDR3 spans 13 residues. The CDR3 DNA is TGTGCCAGCAGCCGCTCTAGAACAGATACGCAGTATTTT. Translated, it gives CASSRSRTDTQYF.

This sequence joins TRBV6-1 and TRBJ2-4; TRBD1 is a possible D gene (6 bases). The CDR3 is made up of 15 amino acids. The germline V gene encodes CDR1 MNHNS and CDR2 SASEGT. V lost 4 bases and J 11 bases, leaving 21 bases between the germline ends. Here the CDR3 reads CASSGPVLTGQVQYF. CDR3 bases: TGTGCCAGCAGTGGACCCGTTTTGACAGGTCAGGTTCAGTACTTC.

The V and J genes are TRBV7-6 and TRBJ1-1; D is possibly TRBD1 (6 bases). This CDR3 spans 16 amino acids. Deletions cut 4 bases from V and 4 bases from J, with 19 bases between. The V gene's germline CDR1 is SGHVS and CDR2 FNYEAQ. DNA for the CDR3: TGTGCCAGCAGCTCCGCAGGGGCAGGGGTTGCCACTGAAGCTTTCTTT. Translated: CASSSAGAGVATEAFF.

This clone showed up just once. This chain connects TRBV19 to TRBJ1-1, with D uncertain. The CDR3 covers 13 residues. Germline V lookup: CDR1 LNHDA, CDR2 SQIVND (reference sequence). V lost 5 bases, J lost 5 bases, and 12 bases lay in between. The CDR3 protein is CASSVDGDTEAFF. CDR3 sequence (DNA): TGTGCCAGTAGTGTTGACGGGGATACTGAAGCTTTCTTT.

This clone was observed a handful of times. The V and J genes are TRBV5-1 and TRBJ2-7; tentatively, D is TRBD2 (7 bases). V dropped 4 bases and J dropped 5 bases, with 16 bases sitting between them. CDR1 and CDR2 from the germline V gene are SGHRS and YFSETQ. The CDR3 totals 14 residues. The CDR3 is CASSLRGARDEQYF. CDR3 in DNA: TGCGCCAGCAGCCTTCGGGGGGCAAGGGACGAGCAGTACTTC.

This chain connects TRBV27 to TRBJ1-2, with 7 positions matching TRBD1. The CDR3 contains 13 residues. Trimming at V came to 5 bases and at J to 4 bases, leaving 4 bases not matched to a gene. Germline V gene sequence: CDR1 MNHEY, CDR2 SMNVEV (reference sequence). The CDR3 DNA reads as TGTGCCAGCAGTATTAGGGGGCTCTATGGCTACACCTTC. It yields the protein CASSIRGLYGYTF.

The chain carries TRBV2 and TRBJ1-3, with D tentatively TRBD1 (6 bases). The CDR3 covers 13 residues. Trimming took off 7 bases at V and 4 bases at J, with 11 bases between the two ends. Germline-derived CDR1 and CDR2 are SNHLY and FYNNEI. The CDR3, as DNA: TGTGCCAGCAAAGGGGGAATCGGAAACACCATATATTTT. It specifies CASKGGIGNTIYF.